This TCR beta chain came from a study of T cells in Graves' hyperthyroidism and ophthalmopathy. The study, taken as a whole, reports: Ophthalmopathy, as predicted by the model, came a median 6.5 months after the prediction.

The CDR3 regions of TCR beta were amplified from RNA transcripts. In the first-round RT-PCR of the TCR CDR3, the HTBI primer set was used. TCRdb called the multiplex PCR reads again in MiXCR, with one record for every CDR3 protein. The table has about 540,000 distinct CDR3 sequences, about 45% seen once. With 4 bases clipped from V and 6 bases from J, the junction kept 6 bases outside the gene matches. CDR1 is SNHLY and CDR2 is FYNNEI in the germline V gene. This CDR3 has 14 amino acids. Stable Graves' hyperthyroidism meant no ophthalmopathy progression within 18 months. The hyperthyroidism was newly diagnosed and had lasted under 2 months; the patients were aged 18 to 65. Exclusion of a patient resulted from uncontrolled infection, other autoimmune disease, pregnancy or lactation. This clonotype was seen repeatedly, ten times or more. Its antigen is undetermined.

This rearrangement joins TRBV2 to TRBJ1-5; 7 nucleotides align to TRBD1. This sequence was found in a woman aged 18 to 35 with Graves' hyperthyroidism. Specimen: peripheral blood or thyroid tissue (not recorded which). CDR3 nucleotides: TGTGCCAGCAGTGGACAGGGTTCTTTTCAGCCCCAGCATTTT. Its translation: CASSGQGSFQPQHF.